The present T cell receptor (beta chain) was sequenced within a study of T cells in Graves' hyperthyroidism and ophthalmopathy (dated by TCRdb to about 2019). Concerning the study at large: Peripheral blood samples were taken at initial diagnosis, before any treatment was given. Prospective prediction of ophthalmopathy was tested in an independent validation cohort consisting of roughly 20 hyperthyroidism patients and some 17 patients who later progressed to ophthalmopathy. Following sampling, methimazole starting at 30 mg daily was given to hyperthyroidism patients, and high-dose intravenous methylprednisolone was given to ophthalmopathy patients. The roughly 90 discovery patients were divided at random into training and test sets in a 7:3 ratio. In addition, the study compared T-cell repertoires in thyroid tissue and in blood from five to seven Graves' hyperthyroidism patients. TCR V-J signatures able to tell the groups apart were searched for in a discovery cohort of 90 to 100 patients, of whom under 45 had Graves' ophthalmopathy and 55 to 60 had stable Graves' hyperthyroidism. The paper reports TCR Vbeta CDR3 sequencing of approximately 140 peripheral blood samples: approximately 41 ophthalmopathy, fewer than 80 hyperthyroidism and around 17 progressor patients.

V and J are truncated by 7 bases and 5 bases respectively, leaving an intervening sequence of 17 bases. Looking up the germline V gene yields CDR1 MNHNS and CDR2 SASEGT. The CDR3 runs 14 residues from the cysteine to the phenylalanine. Only the CDR3 portion is preserved as DNA: 42 bases, with reading frame beginning at the first base. Broader findings and caveats from the paper: Sample size was not statistically predetermined, and blinding of investigators to group allocation was not performed. Blood samples also contained most of the expanded thyroid clonotypes (frequency above 0.001), which suggests that blood repertoires may reflect thyroid immune responses. In validation, the model predicted progression to ophthalmopathy a median of around 6.5 months before onset, with roughly 70% sensitivity and about 72% specificity. A 13 V-J signature model separated ophthalmopathy from stable hyperthyroidism, with about 90% sensitivity and around 84% specificity in cross-validation and 80%/75% in testing.

TCR beta CDR3 regions were amplified from RNA transcripts. The first round of RT-PCR for the TCR CDR3 was performed with the HTBI primer set and the Qiagen OneStep RT-PCR kit. The libraries were constructed in a second round of multiplex PCR and then size-selected and purified. The libraries were sequenced on an Illumina HiSeq2000 using paired-end 100 bp reads. The source study handled its data this way. SOAPnuke was used to process the raw data, throwing out any read that contained adapters or uncalled bases, had a mean Phred below 15, or lacked an exact constant-primer or identifier match. COPE v1.2.5 was used to merge high-quality paired reads, and clonotypes were defined as unique nucleotide sequences. MiTCR v1.1 was used to align the clonotypes against IMGT TRBV, TRBD and TRBJ reference segments. The analysis included only V-J combinations with a frequency above 0.0001, which together covered 99.2% of the repertoires. A TCS score was defined as the ratio of F50 (clonal expansion) to E x V (chaos), with BLOSUM62-based TCRdist applied between CDR3 peptides within each V-J. Welch's t-statistics and random forest reduced some 510 V-J features to 10 to 15, which were used in a naive Bayes classifier (R e1071). In TCRdb, the public reads were trimmed at Q25 with fastp and aligned with MiXCR, with productive beta chains retained. A single entry per CDR3 protein holds the most common genes and DNA from its merged rows. None of the V and J calls come from the authors' own analysis; TCRdb made them. In all, the sample holds around 380,000 distinct CDR3 sequences, and about 14% of those were seen once. The leading ten clones occupy roughly 20% of the sample.

This clonotype was seen a few times. The clone's antigen remains unknown. Base qualities are not provided; no much larger clone lies one nucleotide away. Hyperthyroidism patients were aged 18 to 65 years and newly diagnosed, with disease duration of less than 2 months. Patients with uncontrolled infections, other autoimmune diseases, pregnancy or lactation were excluded. Clinical symptoms, serum thyroxine and TRAb, thyroid ultrasound, and orbital computed tomography formed the basis for the diagnoses. Blood from progressor patients was drawn when they were first diagnosed with hyperthyroidism, before any ophthalmopathy symptoms appeared. Ficoll-Paque density gradient centrifugation was used to isolate PBMCs from approximately 10 ml of fresh peripheral blood. Progressor patients were initially diagnosed with Graves' hyperthyroidism and developed ophthalmopathy during follow-up. Trizol reagent was used to extract total RNA, and RNA quality was then checked on an Agilent 2100 Bioanalyzer.

This receptor was taken from a man aged 25 to 45 with Graves' hyperthyroidism that later progressed to Graves' ophthalmopathy. The sequenced sample was blood. The V and J genes are TRBV6-1 and TRBJ2-5; the D gene is tentatively TRBD1 or TRBD2, each matching 6 bases. The DNA sequence follows: TGTGCCAGCATGGAAGGGGGACTGGTGGAGACCCAGTACTTC. Its coded protein is CASMEGGLVETQYF.